This TCR beta chain originates from a study of blood T cells in healthy people across ages (dated by TCRdb to 2015 to 2017). Turning to the overall study: In model experiments, template switching captured roughly one uniquely barcoded TCR beta cDNA molecule for every two T cells. Donors were grouped into four age groups: young (average 16 years), middle-aged (39), aged (approximately 58) and long-lived (around 80). The study measured age-related changes in TCR beta repertoire diversity using deep sequencing normalized with unique cDNA molecular identifiers. To avoid experimental bias, donors of different ages were distributed randomly across sequencing lanes. Two additional independent replicas of 1 million unique cDNA reads from the same blood draw were analyzed for two donors (one aged 18 to 30 and one aged 80 or older). Summary of the overall study and its limitations: The CMV infection status of donors was not known, potentially confounding age-related changes in expanded clonotypes. Compared with the aged group, more naive CD4+ T cells, fewer expanded clones and increased TCR diversity were shown by the long-lived group, suggesting age selection. Estimates of total diversity based on one million sequenced T cells were regarded as lower bounds and as underestimates. Because profiling used bulk unsorted PBMCs, naive and antigen-experienced compartments could not be compared conclusively. As age increased, observed TCR beta diversity per million T cells dropped in a roughly linear way, and a significant reduction was already evident by age roughly 36. Observed TCR beta diversity correlated strongly with the percentage of naive T cells measured by flow cytometry.

This clonotype was seen a few times. Its antigen is not yet known. At one boundary the junction diverges from the germline segment, which might be a read error. Libraries were prepared through 5' RACE. The sequencer was an Illumina HiSeq 2500. A second PCR of roughly 7 to 12 cycles was run with a J-beta primer mix and a sample-barcoded 5' primer. Each TCR beta cDNA molecule received a unique molecular identifier from a template-switch 5' adaptor carrying 12 random nucleotides. Each sample yielded at least 3 million CDR3-containing paired-end reads. All of the RNA was converted into first-strand cDNA using the Mint cDNA synthesis kit, with a TRBC-specific oligonucleotide serving as the primer. After uracil-DNA glycosylase treatment, a first 18-cycle PCR used universal primers M1SS and BC2_uni_R on all cDNA. As for how the authors treated the data: For normalization, 1 million high-quality reads, each with a distinct molecular identifier, were randomly selected from each sample. Instead of being binned into consensus sequences, reads with shared molecular identifiers were discarded. MiTCR, run with a Q25 quality threshold and the strictest error-elimination algorithm, handled CDR3 identification, clonotype clustering and error correction. A nonparametric unseen species model using Euler transformation provided a lower-bound estimate of total TCR beta diversity. TCRdb passed the public sequencing reads through fastp at Q25 and MiXCR, retaining productive beta sequences. All rows with the same CDR3 protein become a single entry with the most common DNA and genes. TCRdb, not the authors, supplied the V and J calls. This sample comprises around 1.5 million distinct CDR3 sequences, 42% of them detected only once. The leading ten clones occupy approximately 7.9% of the sample.

Systemically healthy Caucasian individuals from Russia, around 39 in total and aged about 6 to 100 years, were included as donors. Each donor gave around 9 milliliters of peripheral blood, collected into EDTA-treated Vacutainer tubes. PBMCs were isolated by Ficoll-Paque density-gradient centrifugation, with at least 7 million obtained per sample. Total RNA was extracted from PBMCs with Trizol reagent, with at least 5.5 micrograms obtained per sample. Naive CD45RAhigh/CD27high T cell percentages were measured by flow cytometry on a PBMC aliquot from every donor. Material: blood. This TCR came from a woman between 18 and 29 years old in good health.

In nucleotides, the sequence is TGTGCCAACAGTGTAGCGGGGGGGCGGAATGAGCAGTTCTTC. Its coded protein is CANSVAGGRNEQFF. This sequence uses TRBV25-1 and TRBJ2-1; 11 of the junction bases match TRBD2. From the germline V gene, CDR1 is MGHDK and CDR2 is SYGVNS. Counted from cysteine to phenylalanine, this CDR3 has 14 amino acids. CDR3 DNA is the only sequence kept; it has 42 bases, read in frame from the first base.